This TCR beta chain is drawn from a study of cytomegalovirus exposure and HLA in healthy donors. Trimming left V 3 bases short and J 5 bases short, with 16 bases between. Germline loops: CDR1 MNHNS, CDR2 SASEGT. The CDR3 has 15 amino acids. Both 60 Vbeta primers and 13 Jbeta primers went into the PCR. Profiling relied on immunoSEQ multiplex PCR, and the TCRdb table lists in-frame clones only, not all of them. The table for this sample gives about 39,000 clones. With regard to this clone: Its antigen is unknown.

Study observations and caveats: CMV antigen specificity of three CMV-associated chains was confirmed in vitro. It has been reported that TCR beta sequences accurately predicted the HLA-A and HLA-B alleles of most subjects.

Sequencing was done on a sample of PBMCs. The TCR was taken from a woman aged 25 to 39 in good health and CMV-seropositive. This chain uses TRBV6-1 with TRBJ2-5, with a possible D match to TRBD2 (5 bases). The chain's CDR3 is CASSEDFITGETQYF. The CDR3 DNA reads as TGTGCCAGCAGTGAGGACTTTATCACGGGGGAGACCCAGTACTTC.